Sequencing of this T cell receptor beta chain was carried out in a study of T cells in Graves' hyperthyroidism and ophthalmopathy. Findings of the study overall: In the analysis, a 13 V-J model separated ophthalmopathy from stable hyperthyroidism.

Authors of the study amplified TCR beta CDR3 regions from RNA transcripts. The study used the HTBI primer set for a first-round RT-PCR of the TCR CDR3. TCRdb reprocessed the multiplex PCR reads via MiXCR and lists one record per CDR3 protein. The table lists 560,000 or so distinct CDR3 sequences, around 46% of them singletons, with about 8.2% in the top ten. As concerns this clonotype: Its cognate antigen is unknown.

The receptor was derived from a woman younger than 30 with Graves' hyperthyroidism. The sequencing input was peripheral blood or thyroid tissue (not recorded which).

CDR3 loop: CSAREEGAYEQYF. The CDR3 nucleotides read TGCAGTGCGCGGGAGGAGGGGGCCTACGAGCAGTACTTC. This chain joins TRBV20-1 and TRBJ2-7, with 8 bases aligning to TRBD2. The CDR3 length is 13 residues. The ends lost 6 bases at V and 2 bases at J; junction bases unmatched: 6. Germline assignment: CDR1 DFQATT and CDR2 SNEGSKA (reference sequence).